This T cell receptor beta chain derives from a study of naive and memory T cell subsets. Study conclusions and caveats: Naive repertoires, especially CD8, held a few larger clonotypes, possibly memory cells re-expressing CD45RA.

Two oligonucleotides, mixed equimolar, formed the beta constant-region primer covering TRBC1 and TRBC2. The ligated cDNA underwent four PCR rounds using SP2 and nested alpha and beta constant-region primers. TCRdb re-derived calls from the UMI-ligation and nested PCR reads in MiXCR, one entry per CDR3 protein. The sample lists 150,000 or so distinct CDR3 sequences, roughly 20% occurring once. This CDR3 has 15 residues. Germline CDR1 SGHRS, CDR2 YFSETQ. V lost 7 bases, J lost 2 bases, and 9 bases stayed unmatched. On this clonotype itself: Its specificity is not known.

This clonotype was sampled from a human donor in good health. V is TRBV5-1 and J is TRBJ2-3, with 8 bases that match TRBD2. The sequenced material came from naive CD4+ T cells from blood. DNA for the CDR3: TGCGCCAGCCGGAGAGCGGGAGCGGACACAGATACGCAGTATTTT. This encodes CASRRAGADTDTQYF.